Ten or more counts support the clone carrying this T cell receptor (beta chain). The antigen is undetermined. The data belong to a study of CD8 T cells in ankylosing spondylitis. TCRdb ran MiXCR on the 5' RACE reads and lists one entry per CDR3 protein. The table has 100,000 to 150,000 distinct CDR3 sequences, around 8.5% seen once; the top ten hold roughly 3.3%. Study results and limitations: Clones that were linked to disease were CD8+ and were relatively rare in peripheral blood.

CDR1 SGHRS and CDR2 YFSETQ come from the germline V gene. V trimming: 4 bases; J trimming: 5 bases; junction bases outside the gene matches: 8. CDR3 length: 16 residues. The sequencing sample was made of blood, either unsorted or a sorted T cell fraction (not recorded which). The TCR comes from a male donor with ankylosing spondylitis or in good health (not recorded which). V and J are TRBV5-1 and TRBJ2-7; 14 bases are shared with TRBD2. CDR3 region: CASSTAGLAGVDEQYF. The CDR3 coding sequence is TGCGCCAGCAGCACCGCGGGACTAGCGGGAGTTGACGAGCAGTACTTC.